Shown below are 17 T cell receptor beta chains from a single sample sequenced in a study of blood T cell repertoires in COVID-19. The assay was immunoSEQ multiplex PCR, and TCRdb's table has in-frame clones only and misses some. The table lists roughly 170,000 clones, roughly 78% of them singletons. The sequencing sample was made of peripheral blood. The receptor source for this set is a woman aged 60-75 years with COVID-19, enrolled during active disease.

The chain combines TRBV7-2 with TRBJ2-2; TRBD2 agrees at 10 bases. Germline V gives CDR1 SGHTA, CDR2 FQGNSA. The junction had 0 bases not matched to a gene; V was cut back by 2 bases and J by 3 bases. The CDR3 spans 15 residues. In DNA, the CDR3 is TGTGCCAGCAGCTTACTAGCGGGAGACACCGGGGAGCTGTTTTTT. Amino acid sequence: CASSLLAGDTGELFF. The full variable domain, with the rest looked up from reference TRBV7-2 and TRBJ2-2, is GAGVSQSPSNKVTEKGKDVELRCDPISGHTALYWYRQSLGQGLEFLIYFQGNSAPDKSGLPSDRFSAERTGGSVSTLTIQRTQQEDSAVYLCASSLLAGDTGELFFGEGSRLTVL.

V usage is TRBV15 and J usage is TRBJ2-1; the match to TRBD2 covers 10 bases. The CDR3 runs 19 residues. Trimming at V came to 1 base and at J to 5 bases, leaving 14 bases not matched to a gene. Germline V CDR1 and CDR2: LNHNV, YYDKDF (reference sequence). The CDR3, as DNA: TGTGCCACCAGCAGAGTTCCAGCGGGAGGGGGAACAGGGAACAATGAGCAGTTCTTC. Residues: CATSRVPAGGGTGNNEQFF.

V gene TRBV7-9 combines with J gene TRBJ1-2; perhaps TRBD1 as D (6 bases). V was pared by 5 bases and J by 8 bases, with 21 bases between. The CDR3 is made up of 15 amino acids. Germline CDR1 SEHNR, CDR2 FQNEAQ (reference sequence). CDR3: CASSPRTGQGYGYTF. CDR3 DNA sequence: TGTGCCAGCAGCCCACGTACAGGGCAGGGGTACGGCTACACCTTC.

This chain links TRBV12-3 or TRBV12-4 with TRBJ1-2; D might be TRBD1 (6 bases). Trimming left V 6 bases short and J 3 bases short, with 11 bases between. The CDR3 loop spans 13 amino acids. The CDR3 spells CASSFRGDYGYTF. Written as DNA, the CDR3 is TGTGCCAGCAGCTTCAGGGGAGACTATGGCTACACCTTC.

This sequence joins TRBV9 and TRBJ2-3; 9 bases are a match to TRBD1. The V gene end was trimmed by 3 bases and the J gene end by 1 base; junction bases not matched to a gene: 3. The CDR3 loop spans 15 amino acids. Germline CDR1 and CDR2: SGDLS and YYNGEE. CDR3 DNA: TGTGCCAGCAGCGCTCGGACAGGGGGCACAGATACGCAGTATTTT. Protein: CASSARTGGTDTQYF.

The V and J genes are TRBV9 and TRBJ1-6; D is uncertain. V was pared by 0 bases and J by 6 bases, with 10 bases between. This CDR3 is 15 amino acids long. CDR1 is SGDLS, CDR2 YYNGEE, per germline. The CDR3 loop reads CASSVGPRLNSPLHF. CDR3 DNA: TGTGCCAGCAGCGTAGGGCCCCGCCTTAATTCACCCCTCCACTTT.

The chain combines TRBV14 with TRBJ2-3, with D uncertain. The V end was cut by 3 bases, the J end by 3 bases, with 4 bases between. CDR3 length equals 12 residues. The germline V gene has CDR1 SGHDN and CDR2 FVKESK. As DNA, the CDR3 is TGTGCCAGCAGCCAGAGGACAGATACGCAGTATTTT. This encodes CASSQRTDTQYF.

The genes are TRBV20-1 and TRBJ1-2; 7 bases align to TRBD1. CDR3 size: 14 residues. V trimming: 3 bases; J trimming: 8 bases; junction bases outside the gene matches: 12. Looked up from germline, CDR1 is DFQATT and CDR2 is SNEGSKA (reference sequence). In DNA form, the CDR3 reads TGCAGTGCTAGTTTCCCGACAGGGATTAAAGGCTACACCTTC. It encodes CSASFPTGIKGYTF.

The table lists this clone with a count of one. This chain links TRBV12-3 or TRBV12-4 with TRBJ2-7; 7 bases are a match to TRBD2. This CDR3 has 13 amino acids. Germline trimming cut 8 bases from V and 3 bases from J; bases unmatched to any gene: 7. The CDR3 spells CASGTREFYEQYF. The CDR3 DNA reads TGTGCCAGCGGGACGCGGGAGTTCTACGAGCAGTACTTC.

J is TRBJ1-2 and V is TRBV7-2, with 9 bases that match TRBD1. Germline CDR1 and CDR2: SGHTA and FQGNSA. This CDR3 contains 14 residues. The trim removed 5 bases at V and 7 bases at J, leaving 8 bases unmatched. DNA for the CDR3: TGTGCCAGCAGCGCCGGACAGGGGCGGAGTGGCTACACCTTC. Its protein is CASSAGQGRSGYTF.

The DNA of the CDR3 is TGTGCCAGCAGCCAAGCGCAGGGGGACGGCGAAAAACTGTTTTTT. It codes for CASSQAQGDGEKLFF. The chain couples TRBV3-1 (or the pseudogene TRBV3-2) to TRBJ1-4, with 7 positions matching TRBD1. The CDR3 has 15 amino acids. Germline loops: CDR1 LGHDT, CDR2 YNNKEL (reference sequence). Trimming cost V 1 base and J 8 bases; bases outside gene matches: 7.

The chain uses TRBV9 and TRBJ1-4, with D possibly TRBD1 on 5 matching bases. CDR1 is SGDLS, CDR2 YYNGEE, per germline. Trimming shortened V by 0 bases and J by 0 bases, and 12 bases separated the two germline ends. The CDR3 is 17 amino acids. CDR3 DNA sequence: TGTGCCAGCAGCGTAGTGTGGGGCAGGCCAACTAATGAAAAACTGTTTTTT. This gives the protein CASSVVWGRPTNEKLFF.

The chain couples TRBV19 to TRBJ2-3; D not certain. Trimming took off 0 bases at V and 4 bases at J, with 5 bases between the two ends. The CDR3 has 13 amino acids. CDR1 LNHDA and CDR2 SQIVND come from the germline V gene (reference sequence). For the CDR3, the DNA is TGTGCCAGTAGTATAGAGTCCGCAGATACGCAGTATTTT. It codes for CASSIESADTQYF.

V is TRBV12-5 and J is TRBJ2-1; D not certain. V lost 6 bases, J lost 6 bases, and 15 bases lay in between. The CDR3 contains 14 residues. CDR1 and CDR2 (germline): LGHNT, FRNRAP. The CDR3 protein is CASGEPQRLNEQFF. The CDR3 nucleotides read TGTGCTAGTGGGGAACCGCAGCGACTCAATGAGCAGTTCTTC. Supplemented by reference TRBV12-5 and TRBJ2-1, the full variable domain reads DARVTQTPRHKVTEMGQEVTMRCQPILGHNTVFWYRQTMMQGLELLAYFRNRAPLDDSGMPKDRFSAEMPDATLATLKIQPSEPRDSAVYFCASGEPQRLNEQFFGPGTRLTVL.

This clone was picked up many times. This sequence joins TRBV3-1 (or the pseudogene TRBV3-2) and TRBJ2-7; D not resolved. The CDR3 is 12 amino acids. V was shortened by 1 base and J by 3 bases, with 4 bases between the two germline ends. Germline CDR1 reads LGHDT; CDR2 reads YNNKEL (reference sequence). The CDR3 nucleotides are TGTGCCAGCAGCCAAGTTAACTACGAGCAGTACTTC. Its protein is CASSQVNYEQYF.

This clone was detected a few times. CDR3 DNA sequence: TGTGCCAGCAGCGTAGTCGACGTGCCGGGAGATGAGCAGTTCTTC. It encodes CASSVVDVPGDEQFF. V and J are TRBV9 and TRBJ2-1, with D possibly TRBD2 on 6 matching bases. CDR3 size: 15 residues. V was pared by 0 bases and J by 8 bases, with 15 bases between. Germline values: CDR1 SGDLS, CDR2 YYNGEE.

The chain couples TRBV5-4 to TRBJ2-5; 13 nucleotides line up with TRBD2. The V segment lost 4 bases and the J segment 2 bases; nucleotides outside the gene matches: 2. The CDR3 has 15 amino acids. From germline, CDR1 is SGHNT and CDR2 YYREEE (reference sequence). As DNA, the CDR3 is TGTGCCAGCAGCACGGGACTAGCGGGGCAAGAGACCCAGTACTTC. It yields the protein CASSTGLAGQETQYF.